One and the same sample provided the 18 T cell receptor beta chains below, sequenced in a study of blood T cell repertoires in COVID-19. The assay was immunoSEQ multiplex PCR, and TCRdb's table has in-frame clones only and misses some. The sample records about 200,000 clones, about nine tenths being singletons. The sequenced sample was peripheral blood. The receptors derive from a man younger than 30 with active or convalescent COVID-19.

The chain couples TRBV10-3 to TRBJ2-1; 7 bases are shared with TRBD1. Germline CDR1 is ENHRY and CDR2 is SYGVKD. The CDR3 contains 15 residues. V gave up 5 bases and J gave up 6 bases; unmatched junction bases: 10. The CDR3 region has the DNA TGTGCCATCAGTAACGTCGGGACAGTTCCCAATGAGCAGTTCTTC. Protein product: CAISNVGTVPNEQFF.

This clone was observed a few times. The chain has TRBV2 and TRBJ2-1, with 12 bases that match TRBD2. CDR1 and CDR2 (germline): SNHLY, FYNNEI. CDR3 length: 15 residues. The V segment lost 10 bases and the J segment 6 bases; nucleotides outside the gene matches: 10. CDR3 in DNA: TGTGCCAAAAGACTAGCGGGGGCCCCTACCAATGAGCAGTTCTTC. Amino acids: CAKRLAGAPTNEQFF.

The rearrangement uses TRBV14 and TRBJ1-1; D may be TRBD1 (6 bases). Trimming left V 5 bases short and J 3 bases short, with 13 bases between. Germline CDR1 is SGHDN and CDR2 is FVKESK. The CDR3 spans 14 residues. The chain's CDR3 is CASSVQGGDTEAFF. The CDR3 DNA sequence: TGTGCCAGCAGCGTACAGGGTGGGGACACTGAAGCTTTCTTT.

V usage is TRBV14 and J usage is TRBJ2-7; a weak D match, TRBD2 (5 bases). V was trimmed by 8 bases and J by 1 base, leaving 9 bases between them. Germline V gives CDR1 SGHDN, CDR2 FVKESK. The CDR3 has 12 amino acids. CDR3 residues: CASRGSSYEQYF. The DNA of the CDR3 is TGTGCCAGCCGAGGGAGTTCCTACGAGCAGTACTTC.

The J gene is TRBJ1-1, the V gene TRBV7-8; 9 bases match TRBD1. Trimming cost V 1 base and J 3 bases; bases outside gene matches: 3. In germline, CDR1 is SGHVS, CDR2 FQNEAQ. This CDR3 spans 15 amino acids. Here the CDR3 DNA reads TGTGCCAGCAGCTTAGGGACAGGGGCCGACACTGAAGCTTTCTTT. Translation gives CASSLGTGADTEAFF. Together with reference TRBV7-8 and TRBJ1-1, the CDR3 gives the full variable domain: GAGVSQSPRYKVAKRGQDVALRCDPISGHVSLFWYQQALGQGPEFLTYFQNEAQLDKSGLPSDRFFAERPEGSVSTLKIQRTQQEDSAVYLCASSLGTGADTEAFFGQGTRLTVV.

The V call is TRBV27, the J call TRBJ1-1, with D perhaps TRBD1 (5 bases). The germline V gene has CDR1 MNHEY and CDR2 SMNVEV (reference sequence). Trimming took 6 bases from V and 7 from J, leaving 15 bases between them. The CDR3 is made up of 13 amino acids. The CDR3 DNA reads as TGTGCCAGCAGATCCAACCAGGGTCTTGAAGCTTTCTTT. It translates to CASRSNQGLEAFF.

This clone came up once. V usage is TRBV7-2 and J usage is TRBJ2-7; 7 nucleotides line up with TRBD2. V lost 2 bases, J lost 5 bases, and 12 bases stayed unmatched. The CDR3 contains 16 residues. Germline V gene lookup returns CDR1 SGHTA and CDR2 FQGNSA. The CDR3 coding sequence is TGTGCCAGCAGCTTAAAGATGAGCGGGAAAACCCACGAGCAGTACTTC. Protein: CASSLKMSGKTHEQYF.

V gene TRBV4-2 combines with J gene TRBJ1-2; D possibly corresponds to TRBD1 (5 bases). Germline CDR1 is LGHNA and CDR2 is YNFKEQ. The CDR3 covers 12 residues. V shed 1 base and J shed 7 bases, with 7 bases lying between them. The CDR3 coding sequence is TGTGCCAGCAGCCAAGTAGGGGCTGGCTACACCTTC. Amino acids: CASSQVGAGYTF.

In this sample, this clone turned up a few times. The chain combines TRBV20-1 with TRBJ2-7, with a weak D call TRBD2 (5 bases). CDR1 DFQATT and CDR2 SNEGSKA come from the germline V gene (reference sequence). Trimming removed 3 bases from V and 7 bases from J, with 16 bases in between. This CDR3 has 13 amino acids. DNA of the CDR3: TGCAGTGCTAGTTTTTGGGGAGAGGGTGAGCAGTACTTC. This translates into CSASFWGEGEQYF.

The chain links TRBV9 to TRBJ2-1, with TRBD2 identical over 9 bases. Germline V gene data show CDR1 as SGDLS and CDR2 as YYNGEE. V was pared by 5 bases and J by 8 bases, with 11 bases of the junction left unmatched. This CDR3 contains 15 residues. CDR3 region: CASSWTSDLFDEQFF. The CDR3 DNA reads as TGTGCCAGCAGTTGGACTAGCGACCTTTTCGATGAGCAGTTCTTC. Based on the CDR3 plus reference TRBV9 and TRBJ2-1, the full variable domain is DSGVTQTPKHLITATGQRVTLRCSPRSGDLSVYWYQQSLDQGLQFLIQYYNGEERAKGNILERFSAQQFPDLHSELNLSSLELGDSALYFCASSWTSDLFDEQFFGPGTRLTVL.

CDR3 DNA sequence: TGTGCCAGCAGCTCACAGGGGACAGGCTATGGCTACACCTTC. This translates into CASSSQGTGYGYTF. This chain links TRBV9 with TRBJ1-2; TRBD1 agrees at 8 bases. J gave up 4 bases and V 4 bases, and 6 bases lay outside the gene matches. This CDR3 has 14 residues. Germline-derived CDR1 and CDR2 are SGDLS and YYNGEE.

The CDR3 DNA sequence: TGTGCCAGCAGCACCGGACTAGCGGGCATCCAAGAGACCCAGTACTTC. It translates to CASSTGLAGIQETQYF. The gene calls are TRBV11-2 and TRBJ2-5; 11 nucleotides align to TRBD2. CDR3 size: 16 residues. With V trimmed by 5 bases and J by 1 base, 6 bases remained unmatched. Germline-derived CDR1 and CDR2 are SGHAT and FQNNGV.

The chain employs TRBV7-2 and TRBJ1-2; D perhaps matches TRBD1 (6 bases). This CDR3 comprises 15 residues. From germline, CDR1 is SGHTA and CDR2 FQGNSA. Trimming stripped 5 bases from V and 5 bases from J, with 18 bases between. CDR3 bases: TGTGCCAGCAGCACCTCACAGGGCGTTGGGTATGGCTACACCTTC. This sequence encodes CASSTSQGVGYGYTF.

This chain joins TRBV4-1 and TRBJ2-7; 8 bases fit TRBD2. The CDR3 is 16 residues long. With 0 bases clipped from V and 6 bases from J, the junction kept 10 bases outside the gene matches. CDR1 is MGHRA and CDR2 is YSYEKL in the germline V gene. This CDR3 reads CASSQEAPAGAVEQYF. The CDR3 DNA follows: TGCGCCAGCAGCCAAGAAGCCCCAGCGGGAGCGGTCGAGCAGTACTTC.

The chain combines TRBV19 with TRBJ2-7; the D gene is possibly TRBD1 (6 bases). Germline V gives CDR1 LNHDA, CDR2 SQIVND (reference sequence). The CDR3 length is 14 residues. V was shortened by 3 bases and J by 3 bases, with 12 bases between the two germline ends. The CDR3 region is CASSISEQGYEQYF. CDR3 in DNA: TGTGCCAGTAGTATTTCCGAACAGGGCTACGAGCAGTACTTC.

This clone was seen more than once but under ten times. V usage is TRBV7-9 and J usage is TRBJ1-3; unclear D gene. CDR1 is SEHNR and CDR2 is FQNEAQ in the germline V gene (reference sequence). The V end lost 3 bases, the J end lost 1 base, and 10 bases lay between the germline ends. There are 15 residues in the CDR3. CDR3 DNA sequence: TGTGCCAGCAGCTTCGGGTCGGGGTCTGGAAACACCATATATTTT. It yields the protein CASSFGSGSGNTIYF.

CDR3 amino acids: CASSPGGTASSYEQYF. The CDR3 DNA sequence: TGTGCCAGCAGCCCAGGAGGGACGGCCAGCTCCTACGAGCAGTACTTC. The chain couples TRBV3-1 (or the pseudogene TRBV3-2) to TRBJ2-7, with a possible D match to TRBD2 (6 bases). Germline CDR1 LGHDT, CDR2 YNNKEL (reference sequence). V was clipped by 4 bases and J by 0 bases, with 16 bases between them. There are 16 residues in the CDR3.

V and J are TRBV12-5 and TRBJ2-1, with D unresolved. Trimming pared 3 bases from V and 6 bases from J, leaving 6 bases between. Germline loops: CDR1 LGHNT, CDR2 FRNRAP. This CDR3 contains 12 residues. The CDR3 bases are TGTGCTAGTGGTTTTTGGAGCAATGAGCAGTTCTTC. Translation: CASGFWSNEQFF.